This T cell receptor beta chain comes out of a study of vaccination and CD4 T cells after COVID-19. Study background: SARS-CoV-2 positivity in convalescent patients was established by nasal swab PCR; eight or nine had mild and one severe disease. The post-COVID samples were taken a median around 93 days after diagnosis, anywhere from 35 to 161.

Remarks on this clonotype: What it binds is not known.

Treatment denoted: approximately 10-day PBMC culture with coronavirus spike peptide pools or control peptides (ViraFEST assay). Via ViraFEST, peptide pools expanded antigen-specific T cells before TCR sequencing. Two million PBMCs went into each well for culture with roughly 10 IU/ml IL-2 and around 10 ug/ml peptide pools. Cultured CD4+ T-cell DNA underwent Oncomine TCR Beta short-read sequencing. MiXCR was run by TCRdb on the PCR reads, yielding one entry per CDR3 protein. The table includes about 14,000 distinct CDR3 sequences, less than 55% detected once. This receptor was obtained from a human donor who had recovered from COVID-19. Specimen: CD4+ T cells from blood, cultured in vitro.

CDR3 sequence reads: CAWSGQGLNIQYF. The CDR3, as DNA: TGTGCCTGGAGCGGACAGGGGTTAAACATTCAGTACTTC. The rearrangement joins TRBV30 to TRBJ2-4; 9 nucleotides align to TRBD1. CDR3 length equals 13 residues. V trimming: 3 bases; J trimming: 6 bases; junction bases outside the gene matches: 3. CDR1 and CDR2 (germline): GTSNPN, SVGIG (reference sequence).